This entry is about one TCR beta chain. Antigen specificity is unknown. The germline V gene encodes CDR1 MNHNS and CDR2 SASEGT. The CDR3 has 11 amino acids. Trimming removed 10 bases at V and 5 bases at J, with 11 bases between. This entry comes from a study of neoadjuvant nivolumab and ipilimumab in lung cancer. The protocol was immunoSEQ multiplex PCR, while the TCRdb copy is restricted to in-frame clones and leaves out a portion. The sample lists 30,000 to 35,000 clones, over 75% seen once, with around 4.8% in the top ten. Study findings and constraints: From pretherapy to surgery, tumor richness and clonality rose with dual therapy. Resected tumors had greater TCR richness and clonality than uninvolved lung.

The receptor was derived from an adult with non-small cell lung cancer. The sample was peripheral blood, taken after neoadjuvant nivolumab, alone or with ipilimumab, at or shortly before surgery. The V gene is TRBV6-1, the J gene TRBJ1-2; possibly TRBD1 for D (6 bases). CDR3 bases: TGTGCCACCACAGGGAGTTATGGCTACACCTTC. Its protein is CATTGSYGYTF.